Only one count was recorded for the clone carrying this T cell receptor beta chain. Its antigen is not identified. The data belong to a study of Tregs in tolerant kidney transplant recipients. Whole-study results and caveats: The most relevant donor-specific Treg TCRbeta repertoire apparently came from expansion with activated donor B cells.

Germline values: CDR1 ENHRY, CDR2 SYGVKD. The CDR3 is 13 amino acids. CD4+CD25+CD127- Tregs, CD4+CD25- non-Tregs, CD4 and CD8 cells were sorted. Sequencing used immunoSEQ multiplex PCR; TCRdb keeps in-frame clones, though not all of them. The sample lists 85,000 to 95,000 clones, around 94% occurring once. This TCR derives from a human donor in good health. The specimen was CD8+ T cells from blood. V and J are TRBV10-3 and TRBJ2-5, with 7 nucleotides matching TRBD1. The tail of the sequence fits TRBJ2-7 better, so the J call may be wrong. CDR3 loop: CATEGAETYEQYF. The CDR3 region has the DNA TGTGCCACCGAGGGGGCGGAGACCTACGAGCAGTACTTC.